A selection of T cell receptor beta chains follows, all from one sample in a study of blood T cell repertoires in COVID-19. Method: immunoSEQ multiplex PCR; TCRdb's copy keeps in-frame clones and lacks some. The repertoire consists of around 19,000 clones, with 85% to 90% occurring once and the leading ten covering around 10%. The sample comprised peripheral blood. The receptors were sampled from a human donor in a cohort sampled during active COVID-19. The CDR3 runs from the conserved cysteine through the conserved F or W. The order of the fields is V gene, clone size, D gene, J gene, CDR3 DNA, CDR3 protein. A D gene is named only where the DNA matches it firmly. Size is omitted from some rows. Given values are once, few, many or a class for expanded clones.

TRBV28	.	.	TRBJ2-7	TGTGCCAGCAGTCAAGCCCCCTACGAGCAGTACTTC	CASSQAPYEQYF
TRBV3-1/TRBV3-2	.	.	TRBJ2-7	TGTGCCAGCAGCCAAGGCCAACGCGGGAACGAGCAGTACTTC	CASSQGQRGNEQYF
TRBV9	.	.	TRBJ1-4	TGTGCCAGCAGCGTAGGGACTCATGGAGAAAAACTGTTTTTT	CASSVGTHGEKLFF
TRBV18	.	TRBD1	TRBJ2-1	TGTGCCAGCTCACCACGGCAGGGGGCATACAATGAGCAGTTCTTC	CASSPRQGAYNEQFF
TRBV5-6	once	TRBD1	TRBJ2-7	TGTGCCAGCAGCTTGCCGTCGGACAGGGCGGAGCAGTACTTC	CASSLPSDRAEQYF
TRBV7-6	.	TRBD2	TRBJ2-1	TGTGCCAGCAGCTTAGCAGCTAGCGGTAGCTCCTACAATGAGCAGTTCTTC	CASSLAASGSSYNEQFF
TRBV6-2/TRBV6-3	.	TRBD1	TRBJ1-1	TGTGCCAGCAGTTATGAACGGGGACAGACTATGAACACTGAAGCTTTCTTT	CASSYERGQTMNTEAFF
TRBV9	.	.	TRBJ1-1	TGTGCCAGCAGCGTAGGCTGGCGGGAGACAGAGGAAGCTTTCTTT	CASSVGWRETEEAFF
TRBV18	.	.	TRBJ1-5	TGTGCCAGCTCAGCCACAGGGTATAGCAATCAGCCCCAGCATTTT	CASSATGYSNQPQHF
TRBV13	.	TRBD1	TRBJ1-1	TGTGCCAGCAGCTTACGGACAGGGGAGCGGAACACTGAAGCTTTCTTT	CASSLRTGERNTEAFF
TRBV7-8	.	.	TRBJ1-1	TGTGCCAGCGGCCCGCGGAGTACTGCGGCCGCGAACACTGAAGCTTTCTTT	CASGPRSTAAANTEAFF
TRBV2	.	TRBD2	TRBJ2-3	TGTGCCAGCACCGTACTAGCGTTCCTGGGAGATACGCAGTATTTT	CASTVLAFLGDTQYF
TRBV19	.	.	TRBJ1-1	TGTGCCGTAACAGCGGGGGAGGTTAGGACTGAAGCTTTCTTT	CAVTAGEVRTEAFF
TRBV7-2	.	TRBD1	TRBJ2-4	TGTGCCAGCAGCTTAGCTTCACAGGGGTCCAAAAACATTCAGTACTTC	CASSLASQGSKNIQYF
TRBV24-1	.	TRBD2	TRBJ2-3	TGTGCCACCAGTGAGGGGGGACTAGCGGGAGACACAGATACGCAGTATTTT	CATSEGGLAGDTDTQYF
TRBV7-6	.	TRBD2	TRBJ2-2	TGTGCCAGCAGCTTAAAGACTAGCGGGGGAACCGGGGAGCTGTTTTTT	CASSLKTSGGTGELFF
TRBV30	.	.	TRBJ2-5	TGTGCCTGGAGTGTACGCCGCGCGGACCAAGAGACCCAGTACTTC	CAWSVRRADQETQYF
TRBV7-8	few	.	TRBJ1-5	TGTGCCAGCAGCTTAGCGAGGATGACGGCTGGCAATCAGCCCCAGCATTTT	CASSLARMTAGNQPQHF
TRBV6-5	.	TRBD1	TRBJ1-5	TGTGCCAGCAGGCGACAGGGCTGGGATCAGCCCCAGCATTTT	CASRRQGWDQPQHF
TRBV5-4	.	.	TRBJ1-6	TGTGCCAGCAGCGGCGGACAGTTTCAGTCACCCCTCCACTTT	CASSGGQFQSPLHF
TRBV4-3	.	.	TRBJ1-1	TGCGCCAGCAGGAGGGGGGGTAGTTTGAACACTGAAGCTTTCTTT	CASRRGGSLNTEAFF
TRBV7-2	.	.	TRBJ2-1	TGTGCCAGCTCTCAACGGGGTGAGCATGAGCAGTTCTTC	CASSQRGEHEQFF
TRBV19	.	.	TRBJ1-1	TGTGCCAGTAGTATAATCGGTTCGAAAGAAGCTTTCTTT	CASSIIGSKEAFF
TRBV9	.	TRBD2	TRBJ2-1	TGTGCCAGCGGCCTAGCGGGAGTTAGAGGTTCCTACAATGAGCAGTTCTTC	CASGLAGVRGSYNEQFF
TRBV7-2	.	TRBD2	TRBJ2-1	TGTGCCAGCAGCCCGGGACTAGCGGGTCTGAGCTCCTACAATGAGCAGTTCTTC	CASSPGLAGLSSYNEQFF
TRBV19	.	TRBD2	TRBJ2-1	TGTGCCAGTAGAATTGGGCTAGCGGGAAGAAATGAGCAGTTCTTC	CASRIGLAGRNEQFF
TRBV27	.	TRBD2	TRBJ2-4	TGTGCCAGCAGCCCCCGCCTAACTAGCGGGTCAAACATTCAGTACTTC	CASSPRLTSGSNIQYF
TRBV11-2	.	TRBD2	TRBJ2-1	TGTGCCAGCAGCCTTAGAACTAGCGGACGATACAATGAGCAGTTCTTC	CASSLRTSGRYNEQFF
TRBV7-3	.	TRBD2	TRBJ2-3	TGTGCCAGCAGCTCCAGCGGGGACCGCACAGATACGCAGTATTTT	CASSSSGDRTDTQYF
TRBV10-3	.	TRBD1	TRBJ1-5	TGTGCCATCAGTGGGGACAGGCGGGGAGGGCAGCCCCAGCATTTT	CAISGDRRGGQPQHF
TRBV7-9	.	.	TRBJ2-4	TGTGCCAGCAGCCCTGGACTAAAACAGGATGGCAACATTCAGTACTTC	CASSPGLKQDGNIQYF
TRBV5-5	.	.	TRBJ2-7	TGTGCCAGCAGCTTACTTTCCACAGGGACGCGATACGAGCAGTACTTC	CASSLLSTGTRYEQYF
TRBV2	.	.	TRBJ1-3	TGTGCCAGCAGCCCTTCGGGTAGCTCTGGAAACACCATATATTTT	CASSPSGSSGNTIYF
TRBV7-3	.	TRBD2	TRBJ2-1	TGTGCCAGCAGCCCCTCTGGTAGCGGGGGTACCTACAATGAGCAGTTCTTC	CASSPSGSGGTYNEQFF
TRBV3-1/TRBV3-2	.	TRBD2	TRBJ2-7	TGTGCCAGCAGCCAGGCGGGGGGCTCCTACGAGCAGTACTTC	CASSQAGGSYEQYF
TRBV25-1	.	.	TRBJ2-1	TGTGCCAGCAGTGGGAGCAATGAGCAGTTCTTC	CASSGSNEQFF
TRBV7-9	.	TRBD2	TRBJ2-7	TGTGCCAGCAGCTTGGCCACGGGAGGTAGTGGCGAGCAGTACTTC	CASSLATGGSGEQYF
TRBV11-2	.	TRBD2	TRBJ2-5	TGTGCCAGCGGACTAGCGGGCCTTCAAGAGACCCAGTACTTC	CASGLAGLQETQYF
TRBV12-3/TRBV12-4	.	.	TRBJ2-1	TGTGCCAGCTCGGCGGGGGCATACAATGAGCAGTTCTTC	CASSAGAYNEQFF
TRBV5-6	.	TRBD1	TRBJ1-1	TGTGCCAGCAGCTTCAACAGGGGGGCCCCTGAAGCTTTCTTT	CASSFNRGAPEAFF
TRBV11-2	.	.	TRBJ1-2	TGTGCCAGCAGCTTAAACCTATACGCTAACTATGGCTACACCTTC	CASSLNLYANYGYTF
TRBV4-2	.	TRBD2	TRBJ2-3	TGTGCCAGCAGCCCCCAGGTAGCGGGGGGCTTCACAGATACGCAGTATTTT	CASSPQVAGGFTDTQYF
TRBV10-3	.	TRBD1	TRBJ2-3	TGTGCCACCCTTCCGACAGGGGGGGCAGATACGCAGTATTTT	CATLPTGGADTQYF
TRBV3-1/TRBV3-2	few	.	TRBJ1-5	TGTGCCAGCAGCCAAGGGGTTAGCTATAGCAATCAGCCCCAGCATTTT	CASSQGVSYSNQPQHF
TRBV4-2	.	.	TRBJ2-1	TGTGCCAGCAGCCAAGATTCGGCTCGCGGGTGGAGTGAGCAGTTCTTC	CASSQDSARGWSEQFF
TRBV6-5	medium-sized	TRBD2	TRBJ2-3	TGTGCCAGCAGGAGACTAGCGGAGGGAGATACGCAGTATTTT	CASRRLAEGDTQYF
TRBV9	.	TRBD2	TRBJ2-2	TGTGCCAGCAGCGTGGCGACTAGCCCGAACACCGGGGAGCTGTTTTTT	CASSVATSPNTGELFF